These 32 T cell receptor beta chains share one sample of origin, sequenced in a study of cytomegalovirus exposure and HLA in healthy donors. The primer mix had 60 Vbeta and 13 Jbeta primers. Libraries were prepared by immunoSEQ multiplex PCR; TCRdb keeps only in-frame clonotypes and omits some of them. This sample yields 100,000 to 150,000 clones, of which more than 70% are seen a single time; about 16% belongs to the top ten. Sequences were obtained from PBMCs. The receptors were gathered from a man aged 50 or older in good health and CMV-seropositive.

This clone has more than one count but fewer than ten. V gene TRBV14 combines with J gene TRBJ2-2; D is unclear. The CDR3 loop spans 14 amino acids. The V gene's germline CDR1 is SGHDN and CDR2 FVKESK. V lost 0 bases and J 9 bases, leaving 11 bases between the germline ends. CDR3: CASSQDLTLRELFF. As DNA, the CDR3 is TGTGCCAGCAGCCAAGATCTCACCCTAAGGGAGCTGTTTTTT.

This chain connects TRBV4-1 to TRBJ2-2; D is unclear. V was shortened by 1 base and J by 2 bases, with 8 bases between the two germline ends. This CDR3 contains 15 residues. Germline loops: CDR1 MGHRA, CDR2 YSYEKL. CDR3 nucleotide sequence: TGCGCCAGCAGCCAAGGCCGACAAAACACCGGGGAGCTGTTTTTT. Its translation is CASSQGRQNTGELFF.

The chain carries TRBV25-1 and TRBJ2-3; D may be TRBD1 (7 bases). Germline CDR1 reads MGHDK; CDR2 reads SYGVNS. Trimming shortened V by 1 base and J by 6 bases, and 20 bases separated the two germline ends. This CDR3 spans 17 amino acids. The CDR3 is CASSESRRGTAWDTQYF. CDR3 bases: TGTGCCAGCAGTGAATCTAGACGCGGGACAGCATGGGATACGCAGTATTTT.

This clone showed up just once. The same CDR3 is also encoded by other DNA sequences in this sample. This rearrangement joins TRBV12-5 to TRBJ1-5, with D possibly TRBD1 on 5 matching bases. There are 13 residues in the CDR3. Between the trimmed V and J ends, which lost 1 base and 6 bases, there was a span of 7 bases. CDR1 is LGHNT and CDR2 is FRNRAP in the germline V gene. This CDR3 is CASGLGGFQPQHF. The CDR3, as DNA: TGTGCTAGTGGTTTGGGGGGCTTTCAGCCCCAGCATTTT.

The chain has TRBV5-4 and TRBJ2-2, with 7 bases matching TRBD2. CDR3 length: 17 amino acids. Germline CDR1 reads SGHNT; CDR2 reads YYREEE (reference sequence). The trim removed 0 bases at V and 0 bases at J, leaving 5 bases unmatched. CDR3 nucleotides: TGTGCCAGCAGCTTGGCTGTCGGACTAGCGAACACCGGGGAGCTGTTTTTT. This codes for CASSLAVGLANTGELFF.

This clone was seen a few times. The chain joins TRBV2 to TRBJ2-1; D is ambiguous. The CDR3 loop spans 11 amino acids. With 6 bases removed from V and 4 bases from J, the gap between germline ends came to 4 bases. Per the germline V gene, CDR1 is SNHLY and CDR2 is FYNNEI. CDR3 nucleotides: TGTGCCAGCAGCACTTACAATGAGCAGTTCTTC. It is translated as CASSTYNEQFF.

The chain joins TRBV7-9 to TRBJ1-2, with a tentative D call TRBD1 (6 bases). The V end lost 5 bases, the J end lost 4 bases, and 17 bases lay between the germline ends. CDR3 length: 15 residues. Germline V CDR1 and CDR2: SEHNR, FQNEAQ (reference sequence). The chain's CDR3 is CASSTVQGRVYGYTF. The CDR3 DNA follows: TGTGCCAGCAGCACGGTACAGGGACGCGTCTATGGCTACACCTTC.

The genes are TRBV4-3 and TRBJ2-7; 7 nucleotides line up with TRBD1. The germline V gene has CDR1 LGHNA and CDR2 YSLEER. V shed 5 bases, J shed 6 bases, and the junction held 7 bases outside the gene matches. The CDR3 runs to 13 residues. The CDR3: CASSLDRASEQYF. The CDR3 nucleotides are TGCGCCAGCAGCTTAGACAGGGCTTCCGAGCAGTACTTC.

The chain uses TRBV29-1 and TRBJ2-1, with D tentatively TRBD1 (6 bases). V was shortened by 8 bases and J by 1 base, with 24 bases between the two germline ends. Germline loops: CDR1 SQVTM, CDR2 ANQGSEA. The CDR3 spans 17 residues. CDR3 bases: TGCAGCTACCCACAGGGCCTCACTTCTAGGTCCTACAATGAGCAGTTCTTC. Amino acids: CSYPQGLTSRSYNEQFF.

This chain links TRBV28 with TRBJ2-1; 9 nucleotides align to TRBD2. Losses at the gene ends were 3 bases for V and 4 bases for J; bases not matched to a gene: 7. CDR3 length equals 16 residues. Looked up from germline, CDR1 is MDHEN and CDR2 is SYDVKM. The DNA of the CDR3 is TGTGCCAGCAGTTTCCTCACTAGCGGGTCTTACAATGAGCAGTTCTTC. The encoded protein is CASSFLTSGSYNEQFF.

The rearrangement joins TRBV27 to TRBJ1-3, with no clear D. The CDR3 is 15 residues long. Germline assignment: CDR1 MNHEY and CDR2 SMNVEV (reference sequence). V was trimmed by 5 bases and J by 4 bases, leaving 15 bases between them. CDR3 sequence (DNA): TGTGCCAGCAGTCCGACACGGGGAGCGGGAAACACCATATATTTT. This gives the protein CASSPTRGAGNTIYF.

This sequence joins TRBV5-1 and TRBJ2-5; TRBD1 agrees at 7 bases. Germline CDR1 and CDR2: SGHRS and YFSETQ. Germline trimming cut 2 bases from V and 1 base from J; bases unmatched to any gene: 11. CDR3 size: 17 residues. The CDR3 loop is CASSFEPLGGGQETQYF. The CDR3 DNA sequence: TGCGCCAGCAGCTTCGAACCGTTAGGGGGCGGCCAAGAGACCCAGTACTTC.

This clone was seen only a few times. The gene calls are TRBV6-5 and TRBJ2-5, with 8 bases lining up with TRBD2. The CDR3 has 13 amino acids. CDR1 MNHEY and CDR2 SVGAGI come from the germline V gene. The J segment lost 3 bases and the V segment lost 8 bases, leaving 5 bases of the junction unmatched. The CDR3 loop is CASQRGGKETQYF. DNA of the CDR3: TGTGCCAGCCAACGCGGGGGGAAAGAGACCCAGTACTTC.

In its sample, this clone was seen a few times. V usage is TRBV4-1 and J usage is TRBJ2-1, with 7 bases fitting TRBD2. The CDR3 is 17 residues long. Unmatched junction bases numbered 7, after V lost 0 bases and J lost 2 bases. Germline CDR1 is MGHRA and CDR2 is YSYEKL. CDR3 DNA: TGCGCCAGCAGCCAAGATAACGGGGGGAGGACCTACAATGAGCAGTTCTTC. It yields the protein CASSQDNGGRTYNEQFF.

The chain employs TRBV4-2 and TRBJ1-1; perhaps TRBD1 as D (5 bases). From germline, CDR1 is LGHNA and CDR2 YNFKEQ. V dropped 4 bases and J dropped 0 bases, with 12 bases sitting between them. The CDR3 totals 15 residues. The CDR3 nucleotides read TGTGCCAGCAGCCCTCCAGACAGCTTGAACACTGAAGCTTTCTTT. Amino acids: CASSPPDSLNTEAFF.

For the CDR3, the DNA is TGTGCCAGCAACACTGGCGGGGAGCCCCCTCTCAGCACAGATACGCAGTATTTT. This translates into CASNTGGEPPLSTDTQYF. The genes are TRBV5-4 and TRBJ2-3, with D maybe TRBD2 (6 bases). The V gene's germline CDR1 is SGHNT and CDR2 YYREEE (reference sequence). V was trimmed by 6 bases and J by 0 bases, leaving 23 bases between them. The CDR3 totals 18 residues.

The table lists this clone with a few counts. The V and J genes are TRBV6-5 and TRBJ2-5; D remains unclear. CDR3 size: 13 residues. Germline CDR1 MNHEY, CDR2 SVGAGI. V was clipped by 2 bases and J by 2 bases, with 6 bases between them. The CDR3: CASSYRTQETQYF. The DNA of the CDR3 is TGTGCCAGCAGTTACAGAACACAAGAGACCCAGTACTTC.

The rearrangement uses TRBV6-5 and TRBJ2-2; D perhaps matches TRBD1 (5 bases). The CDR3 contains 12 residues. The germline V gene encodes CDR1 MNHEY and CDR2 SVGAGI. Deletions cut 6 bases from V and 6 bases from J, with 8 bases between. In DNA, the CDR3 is TGTGCCAGCAGATTGGGGCCCGGGGAGCTGTTTTTT. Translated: CASRLGPGELFF.

CDR3 DNA: TGTGCCAGCAGTTTCCGGGAAAACACAGATACGCAGTATTTT. Amino acids: CASSFRENTDTQYF. This rearrangement joins TRBV27 to TRBJ2-3; D possibly corresponds to TRBD2 (5 bases). Germline loops: CDR1 MNHEY, CDR2 SMNVEV (reference sequence). The CDR3 has 14 residues. The V end was cut by 3 bases, the J end by 2 bases, with 9 bases between.

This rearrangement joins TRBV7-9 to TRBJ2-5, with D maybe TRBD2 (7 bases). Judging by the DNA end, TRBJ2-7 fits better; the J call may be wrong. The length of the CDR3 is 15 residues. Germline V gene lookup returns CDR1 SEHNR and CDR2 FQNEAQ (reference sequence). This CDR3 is CASSSRSGGRYEQYF. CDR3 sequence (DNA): TGTGCCAGCAGCTCCAGGTCGGGGGGCCGGTACGAGCAGTACTTC.

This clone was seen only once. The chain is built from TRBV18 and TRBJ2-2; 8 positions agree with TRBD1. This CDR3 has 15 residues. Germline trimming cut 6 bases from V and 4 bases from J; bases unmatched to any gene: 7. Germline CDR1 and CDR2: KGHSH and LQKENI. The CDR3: CASSLGQGGTGELFF. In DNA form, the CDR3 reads TGTGCCAGCTCTCTTGGACAGGGTGGCACCGGGGAGCTGTTTTTT.

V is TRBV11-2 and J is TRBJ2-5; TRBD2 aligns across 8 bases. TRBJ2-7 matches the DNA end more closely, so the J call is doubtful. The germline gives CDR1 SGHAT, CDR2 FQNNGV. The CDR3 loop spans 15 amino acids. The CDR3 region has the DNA TGTGCCAGCAGTACAGGACTAGCTAGCTCCTACGAGCAGTACTTC. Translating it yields CASSTGLASSYEQYF.

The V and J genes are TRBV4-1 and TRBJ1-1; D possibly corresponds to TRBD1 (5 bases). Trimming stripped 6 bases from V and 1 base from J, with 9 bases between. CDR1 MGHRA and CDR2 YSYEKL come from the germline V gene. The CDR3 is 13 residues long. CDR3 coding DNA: TGCGCCAGCAGGTCTACAGGGAACACTGAAGCTTTCTTT. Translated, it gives CASRSTGNTEAFF.

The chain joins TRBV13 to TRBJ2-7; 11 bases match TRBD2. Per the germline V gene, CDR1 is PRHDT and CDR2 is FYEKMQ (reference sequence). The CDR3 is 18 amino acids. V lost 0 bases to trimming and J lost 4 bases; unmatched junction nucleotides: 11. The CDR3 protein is CASSLGLAGGLWSYEQYF. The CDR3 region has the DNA TGTGCCAGCAGCTTAGGGCTAGCGGGAGGACTCTGGTCGTACGAGCAGTACTTC.

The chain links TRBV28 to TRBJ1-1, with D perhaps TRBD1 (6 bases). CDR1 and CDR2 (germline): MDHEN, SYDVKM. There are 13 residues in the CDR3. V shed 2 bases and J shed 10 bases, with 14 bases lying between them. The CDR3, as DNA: TGTGCCAGCAGTTTAGGGCCGACAGGAGGAGCTTTCTTT. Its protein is CASSLGPTGGAFF.

The CDR3 loop reads CASSSLALGSREELFF. The CDR3 nucleotides are TGTGCCAGCAGCTCCCTGGCGCTGGGGTCGAGGGAGGAGCTGTTTTTT. J is TRBJ2-2 and V is TRBV7-9, with D possibly being TRBD2 (5 bases). With 4 bases removed from V and 10 bases from J, the gap between germline ends came to 22 bases. CDR1 and CDR2 from the germline V gene are SEHNR and FQNEAQ (reference sequence). This CDR3 has 16 residues. Together with reference TRBV7-9 and TRBJ2-2, the CDR3 gives the full variable domain: DTGVSQNPRHKITKRGQNVTFRCDPISEHNRLYWYRQTLGQGPEFLTYFQNEAQLEKSRLLSDRFSAERPKGSFSTLEIQRTEQGDSAMYLCASSSLALGSREELFFGEGSRLTVL.

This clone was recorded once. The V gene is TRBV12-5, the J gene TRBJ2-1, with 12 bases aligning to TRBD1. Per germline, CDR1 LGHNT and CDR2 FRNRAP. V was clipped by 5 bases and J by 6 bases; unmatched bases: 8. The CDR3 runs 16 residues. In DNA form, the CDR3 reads TGTGCTAGTGGTGACCCGGGACAGGGGGCGACCAATGAGCAGTTCTTC. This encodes CASGDPGQGATNEQFF.

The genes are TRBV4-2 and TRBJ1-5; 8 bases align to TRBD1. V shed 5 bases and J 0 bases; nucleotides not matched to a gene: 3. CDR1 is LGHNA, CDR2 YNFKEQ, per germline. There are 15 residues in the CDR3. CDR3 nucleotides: TGTGCCAGCAGCGGGGGGACAGGTAGCAATCAGCCCCAGCATTTT. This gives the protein CASSGGTGSNQPQHF.

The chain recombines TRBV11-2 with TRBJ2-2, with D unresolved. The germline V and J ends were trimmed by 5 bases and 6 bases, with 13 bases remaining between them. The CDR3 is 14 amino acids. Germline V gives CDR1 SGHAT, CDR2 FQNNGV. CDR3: CASSRSGQAGELFF. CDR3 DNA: TGTGCCAGCAGCCGATCCGGCCAGGCCGGGGAGCTGTTTTTT. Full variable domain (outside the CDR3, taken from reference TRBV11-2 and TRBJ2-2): EAGVAQSPRYKIIEKRQSVAFWCNPISGHATLYWYQQILGQGPKLLIQFQNNGVVDDSQLPKDRFSAERLKGVDSTLKIQPAKLEDSAVYLCASSRSGQAGELFFGEGSRLTVL.

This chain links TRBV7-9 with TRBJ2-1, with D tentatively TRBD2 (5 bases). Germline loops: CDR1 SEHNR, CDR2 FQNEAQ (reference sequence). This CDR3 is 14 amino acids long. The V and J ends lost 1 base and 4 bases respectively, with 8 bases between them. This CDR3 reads CASSLGLSYNEQFF. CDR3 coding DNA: TGTGCCAGCAGCTTAGGACTATCGTACAATGAGCAGTTCTTC. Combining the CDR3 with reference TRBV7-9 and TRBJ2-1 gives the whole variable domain DTGVSQNPRHKITKRGQNVTFRCDPISEHNRLYWYRQTLGQGPEFLTYFQNEAQLEKSRLLSDRFSAERPKGSFSTLEIQRTEQGDSAMYLCASSLGLSYNEQFFGPGTRLTVL.

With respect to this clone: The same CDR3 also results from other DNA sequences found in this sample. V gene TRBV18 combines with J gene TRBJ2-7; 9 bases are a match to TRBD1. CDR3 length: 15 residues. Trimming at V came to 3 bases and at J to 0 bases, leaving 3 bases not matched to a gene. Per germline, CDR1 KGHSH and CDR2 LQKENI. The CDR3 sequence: CASSPGTGSSYEQYF. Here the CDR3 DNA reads TGTGCCAGCTCACCCGGGACAGGGAGCTCCTACGAGCAGTACTTC.

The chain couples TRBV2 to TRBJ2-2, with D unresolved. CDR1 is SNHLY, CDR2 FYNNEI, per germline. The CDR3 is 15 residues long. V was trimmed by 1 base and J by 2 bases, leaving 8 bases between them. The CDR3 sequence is CASSEGYSNTGELFF. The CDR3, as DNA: TGTGCCAGCAGTGAAGGTTACTCTAACACCGGGGAGCTGTTTTTT.